Presented here are 4 T cell receptor beta chains from one specimen sequenced in a study of shared clonotypes between healthy human individuals. TCRdb keeps only in-frame clones here, not all; method: immunoSEQ multiplex PCR. Here the sample spans roughly 1.5 million clones, approximately 98% being singletons. Material for sequencing was naive CD4+ T cells sorted from blood. Sample subset: CD45RA+ positively selected. These receptors all come from a man aged 30-40 years in good health.

The J gene is TRBJ2-3, the V gene TRBV9; 9 bases are shared with TRBD2. Per germline, CDR1 SGDLS and CDR2 YYNGEE. The CDR3 sequence is 17 residues long. V gave up 0 bases and J gave up 5 bases; unmatched junction bases: 10. The CDR3 bases are TGTGCCAGCAGCGTAGAGAGTAGCGGGAGTGTTGGAGATACGCAGTATTTT. As protein: CASSVESSGSVGDTQYF.

The chain is built from TRBV5-1 and TRBJ2-1; D is unresolved. The germline gives CDR1 SGHRS, CDR2 YFSETQ. V was trimmed by 0 bases and J by 6 bases, leaving 10 bases between them. This CDR3 spans 14 amino acids. The CDR3 sequence is CASSLGNLLNEQFF. CDR3 coding DNA: TGCGCCAGCAGCTTGGGAAACTTGCTCAATGAGCAGTTCTTC.

On this clone itself: The same CDR3 is also encoded by other DNA sequences in this sample. The rearrangement uses TRBV9 and TRBJ2-5; 12 positions agree with TRBD2. The V and J ends lost 2 bases and 2 bases, in that order; junction bases with no gene match: 4. The CDR3 extends over 16 amino acids. Germline V gives CDR1 SGDLS, CDR2 YYNGEE. CDR3 loop: CASSVGTSGLQETQYF. The CDR3, as DNA: TGTGCCAGCAGCGTTGGGACTAGCGGGCTTCAAGAGACCCAGTACTTC. The variable domain in full, with the rest retrieved from reference TRBV9 and TRBJ2-5, is DSGVTQTPKHLITATGQRVTLRCSPRSGDLSVYWYQQSLDQGLQFLIQYYNGEERAKGNILERFSAQQFPDLHSELNLSSLELGDSALYFCASSVGTSGLQETQYFGPGTRLLVL.

CDR3 sequence (DNA): TGTGCCAGCAGTGAAGCGGGGGGGCCGGGTCCCTACGAGCAGTACTTC. This sequence encodes CASSEAGGPGPYEQYF. The chain couples TRBV2 to TRBJ2-7, with D tentatively TRBD2 (7 bases). Trimming left V 0 bases short and J 2 bases short, with 14 bases between. This CDR3 is 16 amino acids long. In germline, CDR1 is SNHLY, CDR2 FYNNEI.